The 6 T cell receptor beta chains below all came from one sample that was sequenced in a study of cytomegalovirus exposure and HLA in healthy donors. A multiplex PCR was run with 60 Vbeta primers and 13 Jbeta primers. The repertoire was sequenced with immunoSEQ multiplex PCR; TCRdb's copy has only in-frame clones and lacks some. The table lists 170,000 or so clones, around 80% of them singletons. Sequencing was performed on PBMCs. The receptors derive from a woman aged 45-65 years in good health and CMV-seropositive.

The CDR3 protein is CASSFRDLHNTEAFF. Written as DNA, the CDR3 is TGTGCCAGCAGCTTCCGGGATTTACATAACACTGAAGCTTTCTTT. This chain connects TRBV5-4 to TRBJ1-1; D gene unclear. The CDR3 runs 15 residues. Trimming took 2 bases from V and 2 from J, leaving 13 bases between them. Per the germline V gene, CDR1 is SGHNT and CDR2 is YYREEE (reference sequence).

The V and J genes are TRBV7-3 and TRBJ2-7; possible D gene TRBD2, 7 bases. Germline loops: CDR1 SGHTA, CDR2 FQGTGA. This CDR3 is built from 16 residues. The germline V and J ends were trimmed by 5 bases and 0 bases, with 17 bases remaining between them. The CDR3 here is CASSQRGGSLSYEQYF. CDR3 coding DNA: TGTGCCAGCAGCCAAAGGGGGGGCTCCCTCTCCTACGAGCAGTACTTC.

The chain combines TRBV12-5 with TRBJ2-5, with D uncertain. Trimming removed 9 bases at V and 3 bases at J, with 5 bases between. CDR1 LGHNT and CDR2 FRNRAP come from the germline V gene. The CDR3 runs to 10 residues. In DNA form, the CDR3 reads TGTGCTAGATTAGAAGAGACCCAGTACTTC. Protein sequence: CARLEETQYF.

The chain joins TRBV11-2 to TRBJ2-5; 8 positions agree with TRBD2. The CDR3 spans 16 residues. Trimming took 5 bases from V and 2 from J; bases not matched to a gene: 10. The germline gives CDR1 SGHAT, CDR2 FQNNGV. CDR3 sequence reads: CASSLSGGFRQETQYF. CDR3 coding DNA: TGTGCCAGCAGCCTAAGCGGGGGCTTTCGACAAGAGACCCAGTACTTC.

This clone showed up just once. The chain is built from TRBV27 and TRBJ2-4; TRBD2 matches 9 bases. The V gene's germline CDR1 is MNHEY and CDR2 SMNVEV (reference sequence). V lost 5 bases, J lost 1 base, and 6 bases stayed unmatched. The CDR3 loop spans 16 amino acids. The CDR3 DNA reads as TGTGCCAGCAGTCCCCGGACTAGCGCCGCCAAAAACATTCAGTACTTC. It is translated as CASSPRTSAAKNIQYF.

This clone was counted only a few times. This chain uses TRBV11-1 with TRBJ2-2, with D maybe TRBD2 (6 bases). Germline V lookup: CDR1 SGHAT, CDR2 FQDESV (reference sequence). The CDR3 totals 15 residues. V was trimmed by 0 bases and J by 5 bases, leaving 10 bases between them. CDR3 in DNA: TGTGCCAGCAGCTTAGCCGGGGGAAGGACCGGGGAGCTGTTTTTT. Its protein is CASSLAGGRTGELFF.